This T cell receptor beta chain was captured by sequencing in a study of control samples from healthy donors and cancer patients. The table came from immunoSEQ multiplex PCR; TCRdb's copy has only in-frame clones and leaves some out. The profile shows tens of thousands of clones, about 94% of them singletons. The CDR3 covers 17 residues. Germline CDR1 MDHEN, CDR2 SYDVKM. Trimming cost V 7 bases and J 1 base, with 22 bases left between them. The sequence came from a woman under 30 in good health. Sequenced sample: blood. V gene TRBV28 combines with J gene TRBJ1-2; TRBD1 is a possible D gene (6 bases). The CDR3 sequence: CASKNPVGGGVNYGYTF. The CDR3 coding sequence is TGTGCCAGCAAAAACCCTGTGGGAGGGGGAGTTAACTATGGCTACACCTTC.